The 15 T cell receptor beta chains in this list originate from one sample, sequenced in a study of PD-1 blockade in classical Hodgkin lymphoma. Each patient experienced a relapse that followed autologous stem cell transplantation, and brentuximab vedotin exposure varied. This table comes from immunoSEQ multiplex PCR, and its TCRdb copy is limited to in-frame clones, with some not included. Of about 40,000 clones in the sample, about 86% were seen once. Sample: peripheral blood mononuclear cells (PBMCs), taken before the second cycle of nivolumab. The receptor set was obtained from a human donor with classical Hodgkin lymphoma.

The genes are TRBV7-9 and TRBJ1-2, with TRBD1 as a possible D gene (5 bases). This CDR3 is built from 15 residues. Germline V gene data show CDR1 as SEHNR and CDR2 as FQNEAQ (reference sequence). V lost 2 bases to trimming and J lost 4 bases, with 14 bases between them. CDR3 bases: TGTGCCAGCAGCTTAACTGAAGACAGAAGCTATGGCTACACCTTC. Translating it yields CASSLTEDRSYGYTF.

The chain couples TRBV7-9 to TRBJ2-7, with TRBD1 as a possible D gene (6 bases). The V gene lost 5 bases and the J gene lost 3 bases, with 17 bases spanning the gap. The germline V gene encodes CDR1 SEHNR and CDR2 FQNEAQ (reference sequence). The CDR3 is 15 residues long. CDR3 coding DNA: TGTGCCAGCAGCCACCATGGGGGCCCAGACTACGAGCAGTACTTC. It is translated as CASSHHGGPDYEQYF.

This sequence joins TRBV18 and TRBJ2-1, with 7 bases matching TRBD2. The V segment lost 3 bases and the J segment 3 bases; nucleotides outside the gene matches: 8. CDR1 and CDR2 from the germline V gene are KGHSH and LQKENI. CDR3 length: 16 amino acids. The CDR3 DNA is TGTGCCAGCTCACCTCCTAGCGGCATAATCTACAATGAGCAGTTCTTC. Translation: CASSPPSGIIYNEQFF.

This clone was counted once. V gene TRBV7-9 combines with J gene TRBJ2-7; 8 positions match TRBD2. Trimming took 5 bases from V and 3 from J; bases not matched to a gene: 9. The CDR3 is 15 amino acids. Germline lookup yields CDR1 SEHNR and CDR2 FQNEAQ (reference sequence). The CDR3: CASSPPSGGSYEQYF. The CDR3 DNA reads TGTGCCAGCAGCCCACCCAGCGGGGGTAGCTACGAGCAGTACTTC. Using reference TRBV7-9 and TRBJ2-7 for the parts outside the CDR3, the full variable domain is DTGVSQNPRHKITKRGQNVTFRCDPISEHNRLYWYRQTLGQGPEFLTYFQNEAQLEKSRLLSDRFSAERPKGSFSTLEIQRTEQGDSAMYLCASSPPSGGSYEQYFGPGTRLTVT.

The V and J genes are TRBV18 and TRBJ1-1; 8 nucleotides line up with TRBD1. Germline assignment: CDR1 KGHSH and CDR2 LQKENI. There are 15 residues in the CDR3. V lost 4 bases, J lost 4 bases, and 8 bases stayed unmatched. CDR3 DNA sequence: TGTGCCAGCTCACGGGCAGGGGGCGGGAGCACTGAAGCTTTCTTT. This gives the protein CASSRAGGGSTEAFF.

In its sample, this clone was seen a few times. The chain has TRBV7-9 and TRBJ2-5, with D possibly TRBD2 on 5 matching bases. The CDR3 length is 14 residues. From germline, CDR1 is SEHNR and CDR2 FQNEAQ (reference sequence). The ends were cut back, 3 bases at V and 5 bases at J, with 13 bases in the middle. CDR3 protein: CASSFGVAGETQYF. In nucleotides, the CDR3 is TGTGCCAGCAGCTTCGGGGTGGCAGGTGAGACCCAGTACTTC.

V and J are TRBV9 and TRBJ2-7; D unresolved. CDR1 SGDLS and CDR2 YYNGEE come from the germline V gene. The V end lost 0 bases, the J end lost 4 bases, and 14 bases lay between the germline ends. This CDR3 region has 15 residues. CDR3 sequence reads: CASSVAPDPWYEQYF. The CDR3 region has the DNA TGTGCCAGCAGCGTAGCCCCAGACCCCTGGTACGAGCAGTACTTC.

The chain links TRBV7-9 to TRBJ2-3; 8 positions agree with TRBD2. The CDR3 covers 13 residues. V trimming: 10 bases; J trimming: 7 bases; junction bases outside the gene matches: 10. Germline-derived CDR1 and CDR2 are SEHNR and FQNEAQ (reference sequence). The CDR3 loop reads CATRAGVGNTQYF. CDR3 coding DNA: TGTGCCACCAGAGCGGGAGTGGGGAATACGCAGTATTTT.

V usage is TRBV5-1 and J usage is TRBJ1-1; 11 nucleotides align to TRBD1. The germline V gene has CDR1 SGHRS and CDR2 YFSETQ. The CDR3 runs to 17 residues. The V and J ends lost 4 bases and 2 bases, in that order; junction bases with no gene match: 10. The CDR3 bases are TGCGCCAGCAGCGCTTCCCGGGACAGGGGGATCAACACTGAAGCTTTCTTT. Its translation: CASSASRDRGINTEAFF.

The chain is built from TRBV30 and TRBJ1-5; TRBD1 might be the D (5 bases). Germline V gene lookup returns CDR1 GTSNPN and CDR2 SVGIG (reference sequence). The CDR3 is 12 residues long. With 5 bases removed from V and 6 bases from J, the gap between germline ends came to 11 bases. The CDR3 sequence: CAWGGDSQPQHF. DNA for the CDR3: TGTGCCTGGGGGGGAGACTCTCAGCCCCAGCATTTT.

The CDR3 region has the DNA TGTGCCAGCAGTTACGTGGGGGCTCTGGAGACCCAGTACTTC. The encoded protein is CASSYVGALETQYF. The chain is built from TRBV6-6 and TRBJ2-5; a weak D match, TRBD1 (6 bases). V lost 2 bases, J lost 5 bases, and 12 bases lay in between. The CDR3 length is 14 residues. The germline V gene has CDR1 MNHNY and CDR2 SVGAGI (reference sequence).

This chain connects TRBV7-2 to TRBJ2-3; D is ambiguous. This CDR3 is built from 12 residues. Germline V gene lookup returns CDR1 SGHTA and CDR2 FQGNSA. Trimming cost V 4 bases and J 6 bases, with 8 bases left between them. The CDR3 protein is CASSSPRDTQYF. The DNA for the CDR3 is TGTGCCAGCAGCTCCCCCCGGGATACGCAGTATTTT.

CDR3 DNA: TGCGCCAGCAGCTTAATGCGTAGATGGCAGTTCTTC. Its protein is CASSLMRRWQFF. V usage is TRBV5-1 and J usage is TRBJ2-1; the D is unclear. This CDR3 comprises 12 residues. With 2 bases removed from V and 12 bases from J, the gap between germline ends came to 12 bases. Germline CDR1 reads SGHRS; CDR2 reads YFSETQ. The full variable domain, completed using reference TRBV5-1 and TRBJ2-1, is KAGVTQTPRYLIKTRGQQVTLSCSPISGHRSVSWYQQTPGQGLQFLFEYFSETQRNKGNFPGRFSGRQFSNSRSEMNVSTLELGDSALYLCASSLMRRWQFFGPGTRLTVL.

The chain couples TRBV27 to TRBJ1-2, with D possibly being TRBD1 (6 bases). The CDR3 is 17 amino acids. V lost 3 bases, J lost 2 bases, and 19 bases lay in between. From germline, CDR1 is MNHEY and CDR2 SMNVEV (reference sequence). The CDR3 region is CASSFPSRMDSNYGYTF. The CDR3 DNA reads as TGTGCCAGCAGTTTCCCCTCGAGAATGGACAGCAACTATGGCTACACCTTC.

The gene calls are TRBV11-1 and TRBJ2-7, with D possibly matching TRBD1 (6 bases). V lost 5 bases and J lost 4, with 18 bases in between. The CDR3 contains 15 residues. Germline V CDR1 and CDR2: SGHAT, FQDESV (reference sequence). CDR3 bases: TGTGCCAGCAGCCCGCAAGCAGGGGCTGTGTACGAGCAGTACTTC. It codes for CASSPQAGAVYEQYF.